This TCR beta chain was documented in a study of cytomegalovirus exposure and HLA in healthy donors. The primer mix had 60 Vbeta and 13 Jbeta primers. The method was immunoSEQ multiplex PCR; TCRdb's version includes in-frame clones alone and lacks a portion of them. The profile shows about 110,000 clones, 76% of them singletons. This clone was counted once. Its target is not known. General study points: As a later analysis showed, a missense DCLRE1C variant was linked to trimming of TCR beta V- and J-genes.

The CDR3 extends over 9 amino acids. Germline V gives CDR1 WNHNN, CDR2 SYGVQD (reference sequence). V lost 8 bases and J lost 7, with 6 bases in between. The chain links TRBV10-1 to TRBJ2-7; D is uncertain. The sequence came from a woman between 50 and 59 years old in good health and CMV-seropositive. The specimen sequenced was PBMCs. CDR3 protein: CASGPEQYF. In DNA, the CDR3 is TGCGCCAGCGGGCCAGAGCAGTACTTC.